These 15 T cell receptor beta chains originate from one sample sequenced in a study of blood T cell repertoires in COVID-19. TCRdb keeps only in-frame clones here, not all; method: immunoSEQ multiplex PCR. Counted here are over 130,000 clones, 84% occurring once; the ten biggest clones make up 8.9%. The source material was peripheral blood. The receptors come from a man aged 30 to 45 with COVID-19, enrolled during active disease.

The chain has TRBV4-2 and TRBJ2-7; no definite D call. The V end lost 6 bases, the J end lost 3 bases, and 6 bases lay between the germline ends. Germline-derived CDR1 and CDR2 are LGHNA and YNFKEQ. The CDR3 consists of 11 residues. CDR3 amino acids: CASSRNYEQYF. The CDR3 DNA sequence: TGTGCCAGCAGTCGTAACTACGAGCAGTACTTC.

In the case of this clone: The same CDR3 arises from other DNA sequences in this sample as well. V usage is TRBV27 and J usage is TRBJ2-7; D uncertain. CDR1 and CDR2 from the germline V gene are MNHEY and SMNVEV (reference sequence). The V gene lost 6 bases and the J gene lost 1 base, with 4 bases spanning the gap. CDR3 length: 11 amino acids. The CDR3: CASSSSYEQYF. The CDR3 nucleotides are TGTGCCAGCAGCTCTTCCTACGAGCAGTACTTC.

The CDR3 reads CAISESGRSGEQYF. The CDR3 bases are TGTGCCATCAGTGAGTCAGGAAGGAGTGGTGAGCAGTACTTC. This chain uses TRBV10-3 with TRBJ2-7, with no clear D. This CDR3 contains 14 residues. Germline lookup yields CDR1 ENHRY and CDR2 SYGVKD. Trimming cost V 0 bases and J 7 bases, with 13 bases left between them.

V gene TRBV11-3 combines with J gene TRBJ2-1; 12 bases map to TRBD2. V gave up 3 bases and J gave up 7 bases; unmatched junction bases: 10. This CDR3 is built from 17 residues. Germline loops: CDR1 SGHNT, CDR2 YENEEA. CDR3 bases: TGTGCCAGCAGCTTTAAGACTAGCGGGAGCGTTGCGAATGAGCAGTTCTTC. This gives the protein CASSFKTSGSVANEQFF.

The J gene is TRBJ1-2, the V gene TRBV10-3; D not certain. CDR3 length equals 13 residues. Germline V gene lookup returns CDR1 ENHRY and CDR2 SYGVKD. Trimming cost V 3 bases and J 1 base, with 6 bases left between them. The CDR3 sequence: CAISDEGNYGYTF. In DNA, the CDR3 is TGTGCCATCAGTGATGAGGGTAACTATGGCTACACCTTC.

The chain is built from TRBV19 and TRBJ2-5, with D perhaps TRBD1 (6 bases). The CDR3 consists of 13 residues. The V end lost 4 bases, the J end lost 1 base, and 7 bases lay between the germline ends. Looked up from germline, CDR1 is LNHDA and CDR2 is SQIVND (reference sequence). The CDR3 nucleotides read TGTGCCAGTAGTAGACAGGCCCAAGAGACCCAGTACTTC. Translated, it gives CASSRQAQETQYF.

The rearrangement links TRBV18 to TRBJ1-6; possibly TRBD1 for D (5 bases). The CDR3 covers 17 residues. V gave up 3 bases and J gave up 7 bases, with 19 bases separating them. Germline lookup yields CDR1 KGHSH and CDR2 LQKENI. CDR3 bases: TGTGCCAGCTCACCGAACCATGCAGGGCGTAAGAATTCACCCCTCCACTTT. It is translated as CASSPNHAGRKNSPLHF.

DNA for the CDR3: TGTGCCAGCAGCTCCCCAGGGGGAGCCGTGCATTTT. It encodes CASSSPGGAVHF. This chain uses TRBV5-8 with TRBJ1-5, with TRBD1 matching over 7 bases. This CDR3 is built from 12 residues. CDR1 is SGHTS, CDR2 YDEGEE, per germline. V was clipped by 3 bases and J by 15 bases; unmatched bases: 9.

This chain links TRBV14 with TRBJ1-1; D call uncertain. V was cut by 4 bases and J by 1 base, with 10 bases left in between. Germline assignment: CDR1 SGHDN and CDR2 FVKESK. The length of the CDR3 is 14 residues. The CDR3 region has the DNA TGTGCCAGCAGCCGTGCAGCGGCGAACACTGAAGCTTTCTTT. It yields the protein CASSRAAANTEAFF. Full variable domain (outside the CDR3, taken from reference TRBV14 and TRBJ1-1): EAGVTQFPSHSVIEKGQTVTLRCDPISGHDNLYWYRRVMGKEIKFLLHFVKESKQDESGMPNNRFLAERTGGTYSTLKVQPAELEDSGVYFCASSRAAANTEAFFGQGTRLTVV.

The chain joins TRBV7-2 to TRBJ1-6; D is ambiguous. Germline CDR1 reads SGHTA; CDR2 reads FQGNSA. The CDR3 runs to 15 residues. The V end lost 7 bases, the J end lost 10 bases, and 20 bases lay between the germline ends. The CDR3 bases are TGTGCCAGCACCGGACTCCCCACTTTGGGGTCACCCCTCCACTTT. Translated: CASTGLPTLGSPLHF.

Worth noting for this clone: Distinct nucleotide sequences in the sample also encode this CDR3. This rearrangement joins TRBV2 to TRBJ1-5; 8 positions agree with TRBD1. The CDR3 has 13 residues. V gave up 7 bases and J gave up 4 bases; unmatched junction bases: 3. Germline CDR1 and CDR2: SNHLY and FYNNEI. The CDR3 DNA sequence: TGTGCCAGCACAGGACAGGGAAATCAGCCCCAGCATTTT. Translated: CASTGQGNQPQHF. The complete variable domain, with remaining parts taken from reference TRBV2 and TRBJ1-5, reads EPEVTQTPSHQVTQMGQEVILRCVPISNHLYFYWYRQILGQKVEFLVSFYNNEISEKSEIFDDQFSVERPDGSNFTLKIRSTKLEDSAMYFCASTGQGNQPQHFGDGTRLSIL.

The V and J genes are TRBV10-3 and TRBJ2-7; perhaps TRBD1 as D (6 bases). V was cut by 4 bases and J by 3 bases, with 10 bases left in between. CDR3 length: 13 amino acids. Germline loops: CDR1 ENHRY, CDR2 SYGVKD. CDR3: CAISGKQGYEQYF. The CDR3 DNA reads TGTGCCATCAGTGGGAAACAGGGCTACGAGCAGTACTTC.

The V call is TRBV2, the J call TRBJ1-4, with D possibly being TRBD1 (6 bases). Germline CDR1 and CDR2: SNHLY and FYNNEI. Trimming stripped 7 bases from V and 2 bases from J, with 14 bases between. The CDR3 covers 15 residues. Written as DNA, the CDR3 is TGTGCCAGCACCACAGAGGGGGTTACTAATGAAAAACTGTTTTTT. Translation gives CASTTEGVTNEKLFF.

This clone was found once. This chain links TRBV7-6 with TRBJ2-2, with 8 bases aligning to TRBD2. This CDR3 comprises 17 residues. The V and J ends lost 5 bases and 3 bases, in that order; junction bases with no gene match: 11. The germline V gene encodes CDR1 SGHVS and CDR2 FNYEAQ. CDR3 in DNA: TGTGCCAGCAGCCCCAGGAGTACGGGAGGGGACACCGGGGAGCTGTTTTTT. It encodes CASSPRSTGGDTGELFF.

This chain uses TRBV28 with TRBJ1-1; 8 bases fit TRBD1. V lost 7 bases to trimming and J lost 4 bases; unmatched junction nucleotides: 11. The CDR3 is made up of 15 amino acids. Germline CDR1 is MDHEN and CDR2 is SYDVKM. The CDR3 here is CASILGGTGGTEAFF. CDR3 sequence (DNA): TGTGCCAGCATCCTCGGGGGGACAGGTGGCACTGAAGCTTTCTTT. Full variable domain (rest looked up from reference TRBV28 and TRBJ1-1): DVKVTQSSRYLVKRTGEKVFLECVQDMDHENMFWYRQDPGLGLRLIYFSYDVKMKEKGDIPEGYSVSREKKERFSLILESASTNQTSMYLCASILGGTGGTEAFFGQGTRLTVV.